These 20 T cell receptor beta chains were all obtained from the same sample, sequenced in a study of shared clonotypes between healthy human individuals. Sequencing was performed with immunoSEQ multiplex PCR; in TCRdb, only in-frame clones are kept and a portion is missing. The top ten hold more than 0.35% of the sample, which has approximately 2.5 million clones, roughly 93% seen once. The sample was naive CD4+ T cells from PBMCs. Subset: CD45RA+ positively selected. The receptors originated from a man younger than 35 in good health. Some clones in this sample may be carry-over from other donors' samples.

The chain couples TRBV6-1 to TRBJ2-7; D perhaps matches TRBD2 (6 bases). V lost 2 bases to trimming and J lost 1 base, with 12 bases between them. Per the germline V gene, CDR1 is MNHNS and CDR2 is SASEGT. The CDR3 has 15 amino acids. The CDR3 sequence: CASSEIPTRSYEQYF. DNA for the CDR3: TGTGCCAGCAGTGAAATCCCGACTAGGTCCTACGAGCAGTACTTC.

The chain joins TRBV15 to TRBJ1-2, with 7 bases identical to TRBD1. CDR1 is LNHNV, CDR2 YYDKDF, per germline (reference sequence). The CDR3 is 15 residues long. Germline trimming cut 3 bases from V and 8 bases from J; bases unmatched to any gene: 12. The CDR3: CATSSGTEAHEGYTF. In nucleotides, the CDR3 is TGTGCCACCAGCAGCGGGACAGAGGCACATGAGGGCTACACCTTC.

The chain uses TRBV11-2 and TRBJ1-1; TRBD1 is a possible D gene (5 bases). CDR1 is SGHAT and CDR2 is FQNNGV in the germline V gene. V lost 3 bases to trimming and J lost 4 bases, with 12 bases between them. This CDR3 is built from 14 residues. The CDR3 spells CASSFGTRATEAFF. The CDR3 bases are TGTGCCAGCAGCTTTGGGACCAGGGCCACTGAAGCTTTCTTT.

The chain is built from TRBV28 and TRBJ2-1; the match to TRBD1 covers 12 bases. Germline values: CDR1 MDHEN, CDR2 SYDVKM. The CDR3 contains 16 residues. After removal of 6 bases from V and 8 bases from J, the junction contained 11 bases not matched to a gene. CDR3 protein: CASSDLVGTGGDEQFF. In nucleotides, the CDR3 is TGTGCCAGCAGCGACCTGGTGGGGACAGGGGGCGATGAGCAGTTCTTC.

This rearrangement joins TRBV9 to TRBJ2-1, with 9 bases fitting TRBD1. V shed 4 bases, J shed 6 bases, and the junction held 11 bases outside the gene matches. CDR1 and CDR2 (germline): SGDLS, YYNGEE. The CDR3 extends over 16 amino acids. CDR3 nucleotide sequence: TGTGCCAGCAGCCTACGGGGACAGGGATGGTCCAATGAGCAGTTCTTC. This gives the protein CASSLRGQGWSNEQFF.

The chain links TRBV11-3 to TRBJ2-4, with D tentatively TRBD1 or TRBD2 (5 bases each). CDR3 length: 13 amino acids. The germline CDR1 and CDR2 sequences are SGHNT and YENEEA. The V end was cut by 2 bases, the J end by 8 bases, with 10 bases between. The CDR3 reads CASSLSGADIQYF. CDR3 DNA sequence: TGTGCCAGCAGCTTATCCGGGGCGGACATTCAGTACTTC.

The gene calls are TRBV28 and TRBJ1-4; D unclear. Looked up from germline, CDR1 is MDHEN and CDR2 is SYDVKM. This CDR3 contains 15 residues. V lost 4 bases to trimming and J lost 5 bases, with 14 bases between them. CDR3 residues: CASSSLDPGNEKLFF. DNA of the CDR3: TGTGCCAGCAGTTCCCTCGATCCGGGAAATGAAAAACTGTTTTTT.

The chain joins TRBV5-1 to TRBJ1-5; a weak D match, TRBD1 (5 bases). V was clipped by 4 bases and J by 6 bases, with 14 bases between them. Looked up from germline, CDR1 is SGHRS and CDR2 is YFSETQ. This CDR3 has 14 amino acids. CDR3 protein: CASSPVGGFQPQHF. The DNA of the CDR3 is TGCGCCAGCAGCCCTGTGGGGGGATTTCAGCCCCAGCATTTT.

This sequence joins TRBV25-1 and TRBJ2-1; 11 nucleotides align to TRBD2. CDR1 is MGHDK and CDR2 is SYGVNS in the germline V gene. The CDR3 is 18 amino acids. Trimming took 2 bases from V and 2 from J; bases not matched to a gene: 8. CDR3 in amino acids: CASSETLAGGGTYNEQFF. Here the CDR3 DNA reads TGTGCCAGCAGTGAAACCCTAGCGGGAGGAGGAACCTACAATGAGCAGTTCTTC.

The chain uses TRBV5-1 and TRBJ2-1; D unresolved. The CDR3 contains 12 residues. Deletions cut 0 bases from V and 9 bases from J, with 7 bases between. Germline assignment: CDR1 SGHRS and CDR2 YFSETQ. In DNA, the CDR3 is TGCGCCAGCAGCTTGGCCGAGAGTGAGCAGTTCTTC. Amino acid sequence: CASSLAESEQFF.

V and J are TRBV28 and TRBJ1-4; D remains unclear. Germline V gene sequence: CDR1 MDHEN, CDR2 SYDVKM. The germline V and J ends were trimmed by 6 bases and 5 bases, with 10 bases remaining between them. The CDR3 totals 13 residues. The CDR3 DNA follows: TGTGCCAGCAGAAGACATGCGAATGAAAAACTGTTTTTT. This encodes CASRRHANEKLFF.

The chain is built from TRBV7-6 and TRBJ2-2; 8 nucleotides align to TRBD2. The CDR3 has 19 amino acids. Germline CDR1 is SGHVS and CDR2 is FNYEAQ. V dropped 5 bases and J dropped 3; count of bases not matched to a gene: 17. The DNA of the CDR3 is TGTGCCAGCAGCCTATGGCCGTGGCGGGAGGTCCAGTACACCGGGGAGCTGTTTTTT. Translated: CASSLWPWREVQYTGELFF.

The chain carries TRBV10-3 and TRBJ1-3; possibly TRBD1 for D (5 bases). Germline V gene sequence: CDR1 ENHRY, CDR2 SYGVKD. V lost 4 bases to trimming and J lost 2 bases, with 12 bases between them. CDR3 length equals 15 residues. The CDR3: CAISGVGTPGNTIYF. For the CDR3, the DNA is TGTGCCATCAGTGGTGTCGGGACCCCTGGAAACACCATATATTTT.

The chain recombines TRBV7-2 with TRBJ2-5; 11 nucleotides agree with TRBD2. The germline V gene has CDR1 SGHTA and CDR2 FQGNSA. V shed 8 bases and J 3 bases; nucleotides not matched to a gene: 5. The CDR3 sequence is 14 residues long. This CDR3 is CASGKLAGEETQYF. The CDR3 DNA is TGTGCCAGCGGGAAACTAGCGGGAGAAGAGACCCAGTACTTC.

The chain combines TRBV5-1 with TRBJ2-7; D gene ambiguous. CDR1 and CDR2 (germline): SGHRS, YFSETQ. V lost 3 bases to trimming and J lost 3 bases, with 4 bases between them. The CDR3 sequence is 11 residues long. DNA for the CDR3: TGCGCCAGCAGCTGCCACTACGAGCAGTACTTC. Amino acid sequence: CASSCHYEQYF.

This chain uses TRBV29-1 with TRBJ2-2; 7 positions agree with TRBD2. Looked up from germline, CDR1 is SQVTM and CDR2 is ANQGSEA. V was clipped by 4 bases and J by 6 bases; unmatched bases: 5. CDR3 length: 13 amino acids. DNA for the CDR3: TGCAGCGTTGGGTCGGCGGGGGCCGGGGAGCTGTTTTTT. Encoded protein: CSVGSAGAGELFF.

The rearrangement uses TRBV7-8 and TRBJ2-7; D perhaps matches TRBD2 (6 bases). The V end was cut by 8 bases, the J end by 5 bases, with 16 bases between. Germline lookup yields CDR1 SGHVS and CDR2 FQNEAQ. The CDR3 extends over 13 amino acids. This CDR3 reads CASAAGGTDEQYF. CDR3 coding DNA: TGTGCCAGCGCAGCAGGAGGGACGGACGAGCAGTACTTC.

The count of this clone is one. J is TRBJ2-3 and V is TRBV27, with D perhaps assigned TRBD1 or TRBD2 (5 bases each). The CDR3 length is 17 residues. The V gene's germline CDR1 is MNHEY and CDR2 SMNVEV (reference sequence). Trimming left V 5 bases short and J 2 bases short, with 20 bases between. This CDR3 reads CASSPPAGTPSTDTQYF. The DNA for the CDR3 is TGTGCCAGCAGTCCGCCGGCAGGGACCCCGTCCACAGATACGCAGTATTTT.

The V gene is TRBV7-9, the J gene TRBJ2-1; D perhaps matches TRBD2 (5 bases). Germline V lookup: CDR1 SEHNR, CDR2 FQNEAQ (reference sequence). V was clipped by 10 bases and J by 3 bases, with 16 bases between them. The CDR3 sequence is 14 residues long. The CDR3 nucleotides read TGTGCCACCGGGCGGGCGGGTGGCTACAATGAGCAGTTCTTC. It specifies CATGRAGGYNEQFF. Full variable domain (rest looked up from reference TRBV7-9 and TRBJ2-1): DTGVSQNPRHKITKRGQNVTFRCDPISEHNRLYWYRQTLGQGPEFLTYFQNEAQLEKSRLLSDRFSAERPKGSFSTLEIQRTEQGDSAMYLCATGRAGGYNEQFFGPGTRLTVL.

The gene calls are TRBV21-1 and TRBJ1-1; the D call TRBD1 from the table was never checked on the DNA. TRBV21-1 is a documented pseudogene. The CDR3 covers 15 residues. CDR3 bases: TGTGCCAGCAGCAGTTGGGACAGGGAGGGCACTGAAGCTTTCTTT. Protein product: CASSSWDREGTEAFF.